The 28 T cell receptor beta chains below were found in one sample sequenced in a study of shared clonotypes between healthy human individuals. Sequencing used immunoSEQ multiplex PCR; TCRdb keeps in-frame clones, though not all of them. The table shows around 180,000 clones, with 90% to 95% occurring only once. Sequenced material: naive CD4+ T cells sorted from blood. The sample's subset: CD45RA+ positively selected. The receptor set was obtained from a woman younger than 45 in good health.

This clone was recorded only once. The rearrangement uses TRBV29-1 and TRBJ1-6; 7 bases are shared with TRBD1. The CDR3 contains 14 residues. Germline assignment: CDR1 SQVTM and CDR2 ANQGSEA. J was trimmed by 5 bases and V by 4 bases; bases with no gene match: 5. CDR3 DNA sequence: TGCAGCGTTGCCGGGACAGCCAATAATTCACCCCTCCACTTT. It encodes CSVAGTANNSPLHF.

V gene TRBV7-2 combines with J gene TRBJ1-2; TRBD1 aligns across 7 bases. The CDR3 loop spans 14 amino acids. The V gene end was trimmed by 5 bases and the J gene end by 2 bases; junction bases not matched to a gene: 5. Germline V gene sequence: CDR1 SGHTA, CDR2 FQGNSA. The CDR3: CASSVATGNYGYTF. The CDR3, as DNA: TGTGCCAGCAGCGTCGCGACAGGGAACTATGGCTACACCTTC.

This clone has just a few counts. The CDR3 protein is CASSGGDSQPQHF. In DNA form, the CDR3 reads TGTGCCAGCAGTGGGGGAGACAGTCAGCCCCAGCATTTT. This rearrangement joins TRBV28 to TRBJ1-5; D perhaps matches TRBD1 (5 bases). The CDR3 runs to 13 residues. V lost 5 bases, J lost 6 bases, and 11 bases lay in between. CDR1 is MDHEN, CDR2 SYDVKM, per germline.

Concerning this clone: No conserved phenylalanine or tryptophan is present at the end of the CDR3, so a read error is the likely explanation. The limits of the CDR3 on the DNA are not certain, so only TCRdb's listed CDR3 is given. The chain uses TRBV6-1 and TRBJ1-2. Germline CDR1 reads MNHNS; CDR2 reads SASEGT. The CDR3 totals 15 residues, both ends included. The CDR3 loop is CASSDSYSMRKTYGY.

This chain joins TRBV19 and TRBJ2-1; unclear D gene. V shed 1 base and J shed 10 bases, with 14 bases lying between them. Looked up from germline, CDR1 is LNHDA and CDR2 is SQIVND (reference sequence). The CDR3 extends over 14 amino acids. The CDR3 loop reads CASSIGLAGAEQFF. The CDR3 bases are TGTGCCAGTAGTATAGGGTTGGCCGGAGCCGAGCAGTTCTTC.

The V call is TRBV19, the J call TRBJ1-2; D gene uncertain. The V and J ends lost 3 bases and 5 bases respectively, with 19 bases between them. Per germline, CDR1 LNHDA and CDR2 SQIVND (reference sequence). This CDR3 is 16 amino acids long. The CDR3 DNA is TGTGCCAGTAGTATCGACGCAGCGGGATTTGGATATGGCTACACCTTC. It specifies CASSIDAAGFGYGYTF.

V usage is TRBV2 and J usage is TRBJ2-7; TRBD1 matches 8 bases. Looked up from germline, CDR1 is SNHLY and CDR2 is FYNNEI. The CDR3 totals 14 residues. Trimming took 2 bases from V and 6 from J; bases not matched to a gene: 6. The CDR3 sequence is CASSERRGQREQYF. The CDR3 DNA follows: TGTGCCAGCAGTGAACGCAGGGGGCAGCGCGAGCAGTACTTC. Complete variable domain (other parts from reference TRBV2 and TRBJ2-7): EPEVTQTPSHQVTQMGQEVILRCVPISNHLYFYWYRQILGQKVEFLVSFYNNEISEKSEIFDDQFSVERPDGSNFTLKIRSTKLEDSAMYFCASSERRGQREQYFGPGTRLTVT.

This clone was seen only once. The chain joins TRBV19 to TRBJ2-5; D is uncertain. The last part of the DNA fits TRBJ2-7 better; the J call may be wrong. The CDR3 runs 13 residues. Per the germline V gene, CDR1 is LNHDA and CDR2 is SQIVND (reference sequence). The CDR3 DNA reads TGTGCCAGTAGTATACAGGTATCCTACGAGCAGTACTTC. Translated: CASSIQVSYEQYF.

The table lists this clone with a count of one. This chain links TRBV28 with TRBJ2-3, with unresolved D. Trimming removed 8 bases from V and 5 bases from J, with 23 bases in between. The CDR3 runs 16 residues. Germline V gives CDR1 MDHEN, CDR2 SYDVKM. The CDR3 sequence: CASASGQLPGGDTQYF. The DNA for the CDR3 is TGTGCCAGCGCTAGTGGGCAACTGCCGGGCGGAGATACGCAGTATTTT.

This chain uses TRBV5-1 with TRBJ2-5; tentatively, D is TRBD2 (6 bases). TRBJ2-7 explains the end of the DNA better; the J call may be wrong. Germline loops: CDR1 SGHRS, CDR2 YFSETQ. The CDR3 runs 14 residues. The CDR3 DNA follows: TGCGCCAGCAGCCGTGTGGGGGGTTCCTACGAGCAGTACTTC. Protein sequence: CASSRVGGSYEQYF.

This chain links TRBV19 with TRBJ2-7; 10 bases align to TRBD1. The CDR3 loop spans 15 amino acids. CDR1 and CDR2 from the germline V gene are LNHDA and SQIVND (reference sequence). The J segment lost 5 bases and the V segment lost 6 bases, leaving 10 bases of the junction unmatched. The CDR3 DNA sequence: TGTGCCAGTAGAGCCCGGGACAGGGGTTCTCACGAGCAGTACTTC. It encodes CASRARDRGSHEQYF.

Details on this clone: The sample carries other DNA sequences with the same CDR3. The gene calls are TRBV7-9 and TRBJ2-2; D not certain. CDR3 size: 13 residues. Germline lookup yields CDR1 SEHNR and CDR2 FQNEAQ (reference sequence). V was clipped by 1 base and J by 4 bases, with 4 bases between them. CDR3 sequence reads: CASSLVPTGELFF. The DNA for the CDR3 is TGTGCCAGCAGCTTAGTCCCCACCGGGGAGCTGTTTTTT. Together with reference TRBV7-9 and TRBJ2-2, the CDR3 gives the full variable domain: DTGVSQNPRHKITKRGQNVTFRCDPISEHNRLYWYRQTLGQGPEFLTYFQNEAQLEKSRLLSDRFSAERPKGSFSTLEIQRTEQGDSAMYLCASSLVPTGELFFGEGSRLTVL.

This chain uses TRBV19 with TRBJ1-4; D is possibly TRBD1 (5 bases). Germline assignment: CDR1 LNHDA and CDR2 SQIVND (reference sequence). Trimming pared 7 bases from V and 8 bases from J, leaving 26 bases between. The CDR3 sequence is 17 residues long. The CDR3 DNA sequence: TGTGCCAGTACCATACGGGGCGGCACCCCCTCAGGGGAAAAACTGTTTTTT. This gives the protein CASTIRGGTPSGEKLFF.

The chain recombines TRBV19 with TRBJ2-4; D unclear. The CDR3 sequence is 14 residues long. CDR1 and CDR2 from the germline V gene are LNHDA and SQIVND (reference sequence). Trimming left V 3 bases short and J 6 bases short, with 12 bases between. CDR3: CASSIQSNLNIQYF. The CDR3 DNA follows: TGTGCCAGTAGTATTCAGTCGAACTTAAACATTCAGTACTTC.

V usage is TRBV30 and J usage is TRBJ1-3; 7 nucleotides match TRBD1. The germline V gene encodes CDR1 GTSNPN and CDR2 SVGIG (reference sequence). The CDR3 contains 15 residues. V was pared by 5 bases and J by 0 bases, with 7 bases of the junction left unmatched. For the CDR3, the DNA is TGTGCCTGGGGCCGGGACAGCCTCTCTGGAAACACCATATATTTT. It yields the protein CAWGRDSLSGNTIYF.

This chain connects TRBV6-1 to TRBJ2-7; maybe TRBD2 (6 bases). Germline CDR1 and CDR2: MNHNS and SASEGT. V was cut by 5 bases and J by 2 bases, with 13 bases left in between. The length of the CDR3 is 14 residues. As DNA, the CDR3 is TGTGCCAGCAGTCGGGAGTTTACCGCCTACGAGCAGTACTTC. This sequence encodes CASSREFTAYEQYF.

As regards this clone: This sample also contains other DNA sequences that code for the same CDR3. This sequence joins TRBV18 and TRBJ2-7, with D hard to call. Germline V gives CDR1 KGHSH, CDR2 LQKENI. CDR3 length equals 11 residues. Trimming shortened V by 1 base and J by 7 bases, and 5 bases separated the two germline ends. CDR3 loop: CASSPQGEQYF. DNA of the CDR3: TGTGCCAGCTCACCACAAGGGGAGCAGTACTTC.

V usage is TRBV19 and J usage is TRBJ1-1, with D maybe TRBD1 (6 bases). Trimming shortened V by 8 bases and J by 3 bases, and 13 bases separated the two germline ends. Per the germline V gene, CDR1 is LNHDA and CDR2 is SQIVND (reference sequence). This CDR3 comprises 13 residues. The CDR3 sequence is CASADRRYTEAFF. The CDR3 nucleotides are TGTGCCAGTGCCGACAGGAGATACACTGAAGCTTTCTTT.

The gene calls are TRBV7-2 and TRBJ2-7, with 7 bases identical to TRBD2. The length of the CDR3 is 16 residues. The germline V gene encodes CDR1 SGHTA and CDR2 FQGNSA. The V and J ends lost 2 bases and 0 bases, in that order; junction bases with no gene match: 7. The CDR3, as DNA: TGTGCCAGCAGCTTAATCGCTAGCGGAAGCTCCTACGAGCAGTACTTC. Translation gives CASSLIASGSSYEQYF. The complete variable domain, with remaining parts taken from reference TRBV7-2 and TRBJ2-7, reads GAGVSQSPSNKVTEKGKDVELRCDPISGHTALYWYRQSLGQGLEFLIYFQGNSAPDKSGLPSDRFSAERTGGSVSTLTIQRTQQEDSAVYLCASSLIASGSSYEQYFGPGTRLTVT.

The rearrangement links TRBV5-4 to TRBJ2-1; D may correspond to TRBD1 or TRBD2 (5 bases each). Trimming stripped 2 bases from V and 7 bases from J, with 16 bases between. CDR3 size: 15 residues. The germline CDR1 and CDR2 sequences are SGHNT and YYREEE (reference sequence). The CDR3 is CASSLDWGSKNEQFF. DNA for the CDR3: TGTGCCAGCAGCTTAGACTGGGGGAGTAAGAATGAGCAGTTCTTC. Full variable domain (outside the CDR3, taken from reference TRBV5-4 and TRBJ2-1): ETGVTQSPTHLIKTRGQQVTLRCSSQSGHNTVSWYQQALGQGPQFIFQYYREEENGRGNFPPRFSGLQFPNYSSELNVNALELDDSALYLCASSLDWGSKNEQFFGPGTRLTVL.

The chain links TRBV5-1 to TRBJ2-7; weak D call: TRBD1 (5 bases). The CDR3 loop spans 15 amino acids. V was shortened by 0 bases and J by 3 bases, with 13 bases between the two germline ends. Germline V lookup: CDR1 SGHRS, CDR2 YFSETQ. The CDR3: CASSLVGEGVYEQYF. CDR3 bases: TGCGCCAGCAGCTTGGTCGGAGAAGGGGTCTACGAGCAGTACTTC. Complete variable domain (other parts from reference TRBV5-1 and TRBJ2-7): KAGVTQTPRYLIKTRGQQVTLSCSPISGHRSVSWYQQTPGQGLQFLFEYFSETQRNKGNFPGRFSGRQFSNSRSEMNVSTLELGDSALYLCASSLVGEGVYEQYFGPGTRLTVT.

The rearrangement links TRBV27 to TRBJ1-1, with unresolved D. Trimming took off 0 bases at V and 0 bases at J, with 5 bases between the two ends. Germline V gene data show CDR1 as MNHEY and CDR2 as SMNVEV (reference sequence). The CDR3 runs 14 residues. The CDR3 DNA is TGTGCCAGCAGTTTATCGAGGGTGAACACTGAAGCTTTCTTT. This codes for CASSLSRVNTEAFF.

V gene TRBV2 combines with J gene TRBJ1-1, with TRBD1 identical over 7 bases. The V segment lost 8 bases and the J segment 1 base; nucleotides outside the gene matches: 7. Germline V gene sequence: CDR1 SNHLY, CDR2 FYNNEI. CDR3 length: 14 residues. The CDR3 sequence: CASEGARSNTEAFF. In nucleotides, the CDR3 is TGTGCCAGCGAGGGGGCTCGATCGAACACTGAAGCTTTCTTT.

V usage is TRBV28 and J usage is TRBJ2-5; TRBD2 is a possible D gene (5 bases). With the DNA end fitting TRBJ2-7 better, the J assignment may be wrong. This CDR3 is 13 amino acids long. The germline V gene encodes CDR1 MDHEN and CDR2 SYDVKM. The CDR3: CASSFGNSYEQYF. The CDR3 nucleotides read TGTGCCAGCAGTTTCGGGAACTCCTACGAGCAGTACTTC.

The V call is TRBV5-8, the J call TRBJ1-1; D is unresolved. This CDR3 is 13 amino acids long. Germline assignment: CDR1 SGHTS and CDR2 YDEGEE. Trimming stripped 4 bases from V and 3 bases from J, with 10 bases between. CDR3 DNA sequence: TGTGCCAGCAGCACCGACACCTACACTGAAGCTTTCTTT. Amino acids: CASSTDTYTEAFF.

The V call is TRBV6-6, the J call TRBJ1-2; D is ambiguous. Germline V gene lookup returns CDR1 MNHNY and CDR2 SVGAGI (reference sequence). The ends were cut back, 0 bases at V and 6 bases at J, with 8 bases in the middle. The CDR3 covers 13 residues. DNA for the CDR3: TGTGCCAGCAGTTACTCGATAAAGAATGGCTACACCTTC. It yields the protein CASSYSIKNGYTF.

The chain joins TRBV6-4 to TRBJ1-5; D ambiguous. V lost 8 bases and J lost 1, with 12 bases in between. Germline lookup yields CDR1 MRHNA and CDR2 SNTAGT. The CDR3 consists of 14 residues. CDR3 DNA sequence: TGTGCCAGCGACGATACAGCGAGCAATCAGCCCCAGCATTTT. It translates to CASDDTASNQPQHF.

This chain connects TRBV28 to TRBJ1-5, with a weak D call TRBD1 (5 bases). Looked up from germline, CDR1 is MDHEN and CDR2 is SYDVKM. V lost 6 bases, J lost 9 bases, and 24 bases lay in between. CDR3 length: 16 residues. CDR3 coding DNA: TGTGCCAGCAGGCAGAGGGGCAGGTCATTAACCCCGCCCCAGCATTTT. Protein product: CASRQRGRSLTPPQHF.